Each of the 24 T cell receptor beta chains below was sequenced from the same sample in a study of T-cell reconstitution after alpha-beta-depleted transplantation in children. Using unique molecular identifiers, the investigators prepared the TCRbeta library. In TCRdb, the PCR reads were re-called with MiXCR into one record per CDR3 protein. This table holds roughly 500,000 distinct CDR3 sequences, approximately 30% found once. The sequencing used PBMCs from the stem cell graft donor, collected from the stem cell graft. These receptors all stem from a human donor who donated a stem cell graft to a child with aplastic anemia.

The chain is built from TRBV30 and TRBJ2-7; D gene ambiguous. Germline CDR1 and CDR2: GTSNPN and SVGIG (reference sequence). The CDR3 is 12 amino acids. Trimming took off 0 bases at V and 3 bases at J, with 6 bases between the two ends. The CDR3 sequence: CAWSVQIYEQYF. CDR3 in DNA: TGTGCCTGGAGTGTACAAATCTACGAGCAGTACTTC.

The rearrangement links TRBV4-2 to TRBJ2-1; no firm D call. Per the germline V gene, CDR1 is LGHNA and CDR2 is YNFKEQ. The CDR3 has 14 residues. V was cut by 0 bases and J by 10 bases, with 13 bases left in between. CDR3 in amino acids: CASSQERLAREQFF. The CDR3 DNA sequence: TGTGCCAGCAGCCAAGAAAGACTTGCTAGGGAGCAGTTCTTC.

The chain combines TRBV6-5 with TRBJ1-1; D is uncertain. CDR1 and CDR2 (germline): MNHEY, SVGAGI. The CDR3 totals 14 residues. Trimming took 6 bases from V and 6 from J, leaving 17 bases between them. The CDR3 DNA reads TGTGCCAGCAGCCTCTCCCGGACGGCCCCTGAAGCTTTCTTT. Encoded protein: CASSLSRTAPEAFF.

J is TRBJ2-2 and V is TRBV5-1; TRBD1 matches at 8 bases. Losses at the gene ends were 2 bases for V and 5 bases for J; bases not matched to a gene: 8. The CDR3 spans 16 residues. The germline V gene has CDR1 SGHRS and CDR2 YFSETQ. The CDR3 loop is CASSFAAGGRTGELFF. CDR3 DNA: TGCGCCAGCAGCTTCGCGGCAGGGGGCAGAACCGGGGAGCTGTTTTTT.

The chain combines TRBV3-1 with TRBJ2-7; no reliable D call. The CDR3 extends over 14 amino acids. V shed 4 bases and J shed 0 bases, with 10 bases lying between them. In germline, CDR1 is LGHDT, CDR2 YNNKEL (reference sequence). Here the CDR3 reads CASSPYGLSYEQYF. DNA for the CDR3: TGTGCCAGCAGCCCATACGGCCTCTCCTACGAGCAGTACTTC.

This clonotype was observed a few times. The chain uses TRBV27 and TRBJ1-2; D ambiguous. Trimming stripped 10 bases from V and 3 bases from J, with 18 bases between. Germline V gene data show CDR1 as MNHEY and CDR2 as SMNVEV (reference sequence). This CDR3 is built from 14 residues. CDR3: CATLNIENDYGYTF. The CDR3 DNA sequence: TGTGCCACCCTAAATATAGAGAATGACTATGGCTACACCTTC.

This clonotype was recorded a few times. The chain carries TRBV4-2 and TRBJ2-1; 9 bases are a match to TRBD2. CDR1 is LGHNA and CDR2 is YNFKEQ in the germline V gene. Trimming at V came to 6 bases and at J to 3 bases, leaving 6 bases not matched to a gene. CDR3 length equals 15 residues. The CDR3 is CASRGRGGFYNEQFF. In nucleotides, the CDR3 is TGTGCCAGCAGAGGGCGGGGGGGCTTCTACAATGAGCAGTTCTTC.

The V gene is TRBV7-2, the J gene TRBJ2-1; D not certain. Germline assignment: CDR1 SGHTA and CDR2 FQGNSA. CDR3 length: 14 residues. Trimming cost V 1 base and J 10 bases, with 14 bases left between them. The CDR3 loop is CASSLGAYGPEQFF. The DNA for the CDR3 is TGTGCCAGCAGCTTAGGCGCTTACGGGCCAGAGCAGTTCTTC.

The chain is built from TRBV5-1 and TRBJ2-5, with D tentatively TRBD1 (7 bases). The CDR3 has 14 amino acids. Trimming took 2 bases from V and 4 from J, leaving 12 bases between them. Germline values: CDR1 SGHRS, CDR2 YFSETQ. CDR3 bases: TGCGCCAGCAGCTTCCGGCAGGGGGGAGAGACCCAGTACTTC. It is translated as CASSFRQGGETQYF.

The chain combines TRBV9 with TRBJ2-1; 11 bases map to TRBD2. Germline V lookup: CDR1 SGDLS, CDR2 YYNGEE. Trimming at V came to 3 bases and at J to 4 bases, leaving 6 bases not matched to a gene. This CDR3 contains 16 residues. The CDR3 is CASSEAIAGGYNEQFF. DNA for the CDR3: TGTGCCAGCAGCGAGGCTATAGCGGGGGGGTACAATGAGCAGTTCTTC.

The chain couples TRBV30 to TRBJ1-1; D unresolved. The V gene lost 4 bases and the J gene lost 0 bases, with 6 bases spanning the gap. The CDR3 sequence is 12 residues long. CDR1 is GTSNPN, CDR2 SVGIG, per germline (reference sequence). The CDR3 sequence: CAWTWMNTEAFF. The DNA of the CDR3 is TGTGCCTGGACTTGGATGAACACTGAAGCTTTCTTT.

The rearrangement uses TRBV4-3 and TRBJ1-4; no reliable D call. Germline V gene data show CDR1 as LGHNA and CDR2 as YSLEER. V lost 0 bases, J lost 5 bases, and 10 bases lay in between. CDR3 length equals 15 residues. CDR3 loop: CASSQDTAENEKLFF. Written as DNA, the CDR3 is TGCGCCAGCAGCCAAGATACGGCTGAAAATGAAAAACTGTTTTTT.

This clonotype was seen a few times. The genes are TRBV4-2 and TRBJ1-4, with D hard to call. With 0 bases removed from V and 2 bases from J, the gap between germline ends came to 10 bases. The CDR3 spans 16 residues. Germline V gene lookup returns CDR1 LGHNA and CDR2 YNFKEQ. This CDR3 reads CASSQEGRWTNEKLFF. In DNA, the CDR3 is TGTGCCAGCAGCCAAGAGGGGAGGTGGACTAATGAAAAACTGTTTTTT.

This chain connects TRBV7-2 to TRBJ2-5; no reliable D call. Between the trimmed V and J ends, which lost 4 bases and 8 bases, there was a span of 14 bases. The CDR3 runs to 13 residues. Germline CDR1 is SGHTA and CDR2 is FQGNSA. The CDR3 loop is CASSSPWLGTQYF. CDR3 coding DNA: TGTGCCAGCAGCTCACCCTGGTTAGGTACCCAGTACTTC.

V gene TRBV5-1 combines with J gene TRBJ1-2; D uncertain. The CDR3 length is 12 residues. Trimming removed 0 bases at V and 14 bases at J, with 14 bases between. Germline CDR1 and CDR2: SGHRS and YFSETQ. This chain's CDR3 is CASSLGSGPVTF. Here the CDR3 DNA reads TGCGCCAGCAGCTTGGGATCCGGCCCTGTAACCTTC.

This clonotype was counted between two and nine times. This chain joins TRBV6-5 and TRBJ2-7; 9 bases align to TRBD2. The V gene end was trimmed by 2 bases and the J gene end by 2 bases; junction bases not matched to a gene: 4. The germline CDR1 and CDR2 sequences are MNHEY and SVGAGI. The CDR3 runs to 15 residues. As DNA, the CDR3 is TGTGCCAGCAGTTACGAAGCGGGAGGAGCCTACGAGCAGTACGTC. It codes for CASSYEAGGAYEQYV.

Only a few counts were recorded for this clonotype. The J gene is TRBJ2-7, the V gene TRBV11-1; 11 bases map to TRBD2. This CDR3 is built from 18 residues. After removal of 7 bases from V and 5 bases from J, the junction contained 19 bases not matched to a gene. The germline gives CDR1 SGHAT, CDR2 FQDESV (reference sequence). CDR3 sequence reads: CASTQSGSRTSGQHEQYF. The CDR3 nucleotides read TGTGCCAGCACCCAATCTGGGAGTCGGACTAGCGGGCAACACGAGCAGTACTTC.

This clonotype was detected a few times. This chain uses TRBV10-3 with TRBJ2-1, with TRBD1 as a possible D gene (5 bases). The CDR3 runs 15 residues. The V end lost 6 bases, the J end lost 4 bases, and 16 bases lay between the germline ends. The germline CDR1 and CDR2 sequences are ENHRY and SYGVKD. The CDR3 bases are TGTGCCATCAGGATGGGCTCAGGGATATACAATGAGCAGTTCTTC. Amino acids: CAIRMGSGIYNEQFF.

This sequence joins TRBV5-6 and TRBJ2-7; 8 positions agree with TRBD1. The length of the CDR3 is 12 residues. Unmatched junction bases numbered 4, after V lost 5 bases and J lost 6 bases. In germline, CDR1 is SGHDT, CDR2 YYEEEE. CDR3 nucleotide sequence: TGTGCCAGCAGTTTCGGGACAGGCGAGCAGTACGTC. Translation gives CASSFGTGEQYV.

This clonotype occurred a few times. This sequence joins TRBV20-1 and TRBJ2-1; D ambiguous. The CDR3 has 12 residues. Germline CDR1 is DFQATT and CDR2 is SNEGSKA (reference sequence). Between the trimmed V and J ends, which lost 3 bases and 8 bases, there was a span of 11 bases. In nucleotides, the CDR3 is TGCAGTGCTAGTGATAGCAGCGATGAGCAGTTCTTC. Protein product: CSASDSSDEQFF.

The chain couples TRBV4-3 to TRBJ2-7; D may match TRBD1 or TRBD2 (5 bases each). In germline, CDR1 is LGHNA, CDR2 YSLEER. With 0 bases removed from V and 3 bases from J, the gap between germline ends came to 18 bases. The CDR3 is 17 amino acids. CDR3 protein: CASSQDWQRGIYYEQYF. The CDR3 DNA sequence: TGCGCCAGCAGCCAAGATTGGCAGAGGGGAATTTACTACGAGCAGTACTTC.

This clonotype has more than one count but fewer than ten. This chain uses TRBV20-1 with TRBJ2-2; TRBD1 or TRBD2 may be the D gene (6 bases each). Germline CDR1 and CDR2: DFQATT and SNEGSKA (reference sequence). The CDR3 is 14 residues long. V lost 3 bases and J lost 1, with 9 bases in between. DNA of the CDR3: TGCAGTGCTAGGGAGGGACAGAACACCGGGGAGCTGTTTTTT. It translates to CSAREGQNTGELFF.

This chain links TRBV19 with TRBJ1-1; 11 nucleotides line up with TRBD1. Germline V gives CDR1 LNHDA, CDR2 SQIVND (reference sequence). Trimming cost V 4 bases and J 5 bases; bases outside gene matches: 6. The CDR3 contains 15 residues. The chain's CDR3 is CASSRGGDRGTEAFF. For the CDR3, the DNA is TGTGCCAGTAGTAGAGGGGGGGACAGGGGGACTGAAGCTTTCTTT. The whole variable domain, remainder taken from reference TRBV19 and TRBJ1-1, is DGGITQSPKYLFRKEGQNVTLSCEQNLNHDAMYWYRQDPGQGLRLIYYSQIVNDFQKGDIAEGYSVSREKKESFPLTVTSAQKNPTAFYLCASSRGGDRGTEAFFGQGTRLTVV.

V gene TRBV10-1 combines with J gene TRBJ2-1; 10 nucleotides align to TRBD2. The CDR3 is 17 residues long. J was trimmed by 1 base and V by 6 bases; bases with no gene match: 9. Germline V gene data show CDR1 as WNHNN and CDR2 as SYGVQD (reference sequence). The CDR3, as DNA: TGCGCCAGCAGCCCCGGACTAGCGGCTTCGTCCTACAATGAGCAGTTCTTC. Its protein product is CASSPGLAASSYNEQFF.